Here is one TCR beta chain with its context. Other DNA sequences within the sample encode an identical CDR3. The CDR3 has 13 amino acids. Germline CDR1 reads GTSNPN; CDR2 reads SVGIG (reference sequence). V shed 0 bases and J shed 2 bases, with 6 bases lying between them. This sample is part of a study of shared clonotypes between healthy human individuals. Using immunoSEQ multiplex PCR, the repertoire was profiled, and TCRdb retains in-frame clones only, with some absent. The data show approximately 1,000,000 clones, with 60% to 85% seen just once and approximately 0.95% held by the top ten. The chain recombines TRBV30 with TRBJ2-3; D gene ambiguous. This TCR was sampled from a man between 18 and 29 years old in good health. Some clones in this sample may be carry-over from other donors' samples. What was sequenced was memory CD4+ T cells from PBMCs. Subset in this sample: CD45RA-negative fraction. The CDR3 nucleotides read TGTGCCTGGAGTGTAAGGGTCACAGATACGCAGTATTTT. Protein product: CAWSVRVTDTQYF.